The 26 T cell receptor beta chains in this list originate from one sample, sequenced in a study of PD-1 blockade in classical Hodgkin lymphoma. Data came from immunoSEQ multiplex PCR; TCRdb stores just in-frame clones and leaves some out. The repertoire holds tens of thousands of clones, with roughly 70% as singletons. In every patient, relapse followed autologous stem cell transplantation, while exposure to brentuximab vedotin differed. This material consisted of peripheral blood mononuclear cells (PBMCs), taken before the second cycle of nivolumab. The origin of the receptors is a human donor with classical Hodgkin lymphoma.

The chain is built from TRBV20-1 and TRBJ2-7; D is possibly TRBD2 (6 bases). The germline V and J ends were trimmed by 7 bases and 0 bases, with 7 bases remaining between them. The CDR3 runs 11 residues. Per the germline V gene, CDR1 is DFQATT and CDR2 is SNEGSKA (reference sequence). The CDR3 coding sequence is TGCAGTGTGGGGGGCTCCTACGAGCAGTACTTC. Its translation is CSVGGSYEQYF.

The rearrangement joins TRBV5-6 to TRBJ2-5; possibly TRBD1 or TRBD2 for D (5 bases each). Trimming left V 6 bases short and J 2 bases short, with 14 bases between. This CDR3 spans 14 amino acids. Germline CDR1 and CDR2: SGHDT and YYEEEE. The CDR3 DNA reads TGTGCCAGCAAACCATCAGGGAGTCAAGAGACCCAGTACTTC. It codes for CASKPSGSQETQYF.

The J gene is TRBJ2-3, the V gene TRBV7-2; D remains ambiguous. Germline values: CDR1 SGHTA, CDR2 FQGNSA. The CDR3 length is 14 residues. The germline V and J ends were trimmed by 1 base and 4 bases, with 9 bases remaining between them. CDR3 sequence (DNA): TGTGCCAGCAGCTTAGTCGCCGGCTCAGATACGCAGTATTTT. Encoded protein: CASSLVAGSDTQYF.

The V call is TRBV6-5, the J call TRBJ2-7; TRBD2 matches 15 bases. The ends lost 6 bases at V and 6 bases at J; junction bases unmatched: 6. This CDR3 region has 15 residues. Germline V CDR1 and CDR2: MNHEY, SVGAGI. Written as DNA, the CDR3 is TGTGCCAGCAGCAGGACTAGCGGGGGGGCCTCCGAGCAGTACGTC. It translates to CASSRTSGGASEQYV.

The gene calls are TRBV5-1 and TRBJ1-1, with D possibly being TRBD1 (6 bases). Germline V gene data show CDR1 as SGHRS and CDR2 as YFSETQ. The CDR3 spans 15 residues. The ends were cut back, 3 bases at V and 3 bases at J, with 15 bases in the middle. In nucleotides, the CDR3 is TGCGCCAGCAGCTGGGGAGCAGGGGCGGACACTGAAGCTTTCTTT. Its protein is CASSWGAGADTEAFF. The entire variable domain, with the rest obtained from reference TRBV5-1 and TRBJ1-1, is as follows: KAGVTQTPRYLIKTRGQQVTLSCSPISGHRSVSWYQQTPGQGLQFLFEYFSETQRNKGNFPGRFSGRQFSNSRSEMNVSTLELGDSALYLCASSWGAGADTEAFFGQGTRLTVV.

The chain couples TRBV28 to TRBJ1-4; TRBD1 might be the D (5 bases). This CDR3 contains 14 residues. The ends were cut back, 3 bases at V and 7 bases at J, with 12 bases in the middle. Germline V gives CDR1 MDHEN, CDR2 SYDVKM. Here the CDR3 DNA reads TGTGCCAGCAGTTTTTTTCAGGGTGGTGAAAAACTGTTTTTT. It yields the protein CASSFFQGGEKLFF.

This chain connects TRBV7-6 to TRBJ2-5; 8 bases map to TRBD2. In germline, CDR1 is SGHVS, CDR2 FNYEAQ. The CDR3 covers 16 residues. J was trimmed by 5 bases and V by 0 bases; bases with no gene match: 8. CDR3 bases: TGTGCCAGCAGCTTAGCGACAGCGGGGGCCGGGGAGACCCAGTACTTC. Protein product: CASSLATAGAGETQYF.

The chain carries TRBV5-4 and TRBJ2-2; 8 nucleotides line up with TRBD2. The ends lost 4 bases at V and 0 bases at J; junction bases unmatched: 8. Germline-derived CDR1 and CDR2 are SGHNT and YYREEE (reference sequence). This CDR3 is 17 amino acids long. This CDR3 reads CASSRAAGGTNTGELFF. The CDR3 bases are TGTGCCAGCAGCCGGGCCGCGGGGGGAACGAACACCGGGGAGCTGTTTTTT.

The chain is built from TRBV1 and TRBJ2-3; the D call in the table, TRBD1, was not verified against the DNA. TRBV1 is described as a pseudogene. The CDR3 runs 18 residues. The CDR3 here is CTSSQEWGLGHGTDTQYF. The CDR3 coding sequence is TGCACCAGCAGCCAAGAGTGGGGTTTGGGGCACGGGACAGATACGCAGTATTTT.

In its sample, this clone was seen a few times. This CDR3 is also generated by other DNA sequences in the sample. The chain employs TRBV5-5 and TRBJ2-5; 12 bases are a match to TRBD2. The CDR3 runs 16 residues. In germline, CDR1 is SGHKS, CDR2 YYEKEE (reference sequence). J lost 4 bases, V lost 0 bases, and 4 bases had no gene match. The CDR3 DNA is TGTGCCAGCAGCTTGGAGCTAGCGGGGGGGCGAGAGACCCAGTACTTC. Translation: CASSLELAGGRETQYF.

In this sample, this clone turned up once. The chain joins TRBV5-1 to TRBJ2-3; the D gene is possibly TRBD1 (6 bases). The CDR3 covers 15 residues. V dropped 0 bases and J dropped 5 bases, with 13 bases sitting between them. Germline lookup yields CDR1 SGHRS and CDR2 YFSETQ. The CDR3 DNA follows: TGCGCCAGCAGCTTGGAACTGGGGGCAAAAGATACGCAGTATTTT. Translated, it gives CASSLELGAKDTQYF.

This chain links TRBV28 with TRBJ1-1, with 9 positions matching TRBD1. The CDR3 totals 14 residues. The trim removed 5 bases at V and 10 bases at J, leaving 11 bases unmatched. Germline V gene sequence: CDR1 MDHEN, CDR2 SYDVKM. The CDR3 DNA follows: TGTGCCAGCAGTGTCCCGGGACAGGGTTCAGTAGCTTTCTTT. Translation gives CASSVPGQGSVAFF. Looking up the rest from reference TRBV28 and TRBJ1-1 gives the full variable domain: DVKVTQSSRYLVKRTGEKVFLECVQDMDHENMFWYRQDPGLGLRLIYFSYDVKMKEKGDIPEGYSVSREKKERFSLILESASTNQTSMYLCASSVPGQGSVAFFGQGTRLTVV.

The rearrangement joins TRBV6-5 to TRBJ1-2; TRBD1 agrees at 8 bases. CDR1 is MNHEY, CDR2 SVGAGI, per germline. Losses at the gene ends were 1 base for V and 3 bases for J; bases not matched to a gene: 1. The CDR3 runs 14 residues. CDR3 residues: CASSYLTGDYGYTF. The CDR3 bases are TGTGCCAGCAGTTACTTGACAGGGGACTATGGCTACACCTTC.

The CDR3 protein is CASSLSPSYEQYF. In nucleotides, the CDR3 is TGTGCCAGCAGTTTATCACCTTCCTACGAGCAGTACTTC. V and J are TRBV28 and TRBJ2-7; D not resolved. The CDR3 extends over 13 amino acids. V dropped 1 base and J dropped 1 base, with 5 bases sitting between them. The germline CDR1 and CDR2 sequences are MDHEN and SYDVKM.

This clone showed up just a few times. The genes are TRBV7-2 and TRBJ1-1; no clear D gene. The V end lost 0 bases, the J end lost 7 bases, and 9 bases lay between the germline ends. The length of the CDR3 is 13 residues. Germline V gives CDR1 SGHTA, CDR2 FQGNSA. For the CDR3, the DNA is TGTGCCAGCAGCTTAGCTCGGGGAAGTGAAGCTTTCTTT. Its protein product is CASSLARGSEAFF.

The V and J genes are TRBV5-1 and TRBJ2-6; 7 bases line up with TRBD2. The CDR3 spans 17 residues. Trimming at V came to 0 bases and at J to 2 bases, leaving 5 bases not matched to a gene. The germline V gene has CDR1 SGHRS and CDR2 YFSETQ. CDR3 protein: CASSLGGGRAGANVLTF. CDR3 DNA sequence: TGCGCCAGCAGCTTGGGTGGAGGGAGGGCTGGGGCCAACGTCCTGACTTTC.

V and J are TRBV2 and TRBJ2-5; 10 positions match TRBD1. Trimming at V came to 7 bases and at J to 5 bases, leaving 1 base not matched to a gene. The CDR3 loop spans 12 amino acids. Per germline, CDR1 SNHLY and CDR2 FYNNEI. The CDR3 here is CASKDRGETQYF. The CDR3 DNA reads TGTGCCAGCAAGGACAGGGGGGAGACCCAGTACTTC.

V gene TRBV6-6 combines with J gene TRBJ2-3, with D unclear. Germline V gene data show CDR1 as MNHNY and CDR2 as SVGAGI (reference sequence). This CDR3 region has 12 residues. Trimming stripped 5 bases from V and 6 bases from J, with 9 bases between. The CDR3 DNA sequence: TGTGCCAGCAGTCCAGGCGTCGATACGCAGTATTTT. Translating it yields CASSPGVDTQYF.

As DNA, the CDR3 is TGTGCCACCAGCAGAGAGCCCACGGTCCGGGGGGAGACCCAGTACTTC. This codes for CATSREPTVRGETQYF. The chain combines TRBV15 with TRBJ2-5, with D possibly TRBD2 on 6 matching bases. V lost 0 bases and J lost 5, with 16 bases in between. There are 16 residues in the CDR3. CDR1 is LNHNV, CDR2 YYDKDF, per germline (reference sequence).

In its sample, this clone was seen a few times. The chain uses TRBV6-5 and TRBJ2-1, with D hard to call. V lost 4 bases to trimming and J lost 9 bases, with 7 bases between them. Germline CDR1 MNHEY, CDR2 SVGAGI. This CDR3 has 11 residues. The CDR3 DNA follows: TGTGCCAGCAGTTTGGTTGGTGAGCAGTTCTTC. Amino acids: CASSLVGEQFF.

The table lists this clone with a count of one. The chain carries TRBV19 and TRBJ2-7; 7 bases align to TRBD1. The germline V gene encodes CDR1 LNHDA and CDR2 SQIVND (reference sequence). Trimming cost V 6 bases and J 2 bases; bases outside gene matches: 4. This CDR3 contains 13 residues. CDR3 in DNA: TGTGCCAGTAGCAGACAGGGTACCTACGAGCAGTACTTC. Translation: CASSRQGTYEQYF.

V is TRBV5-5 and J is TRBJ2-3; weak D call: TRBD1 (5 bases). The CDR3 has 15 residues. Germline V CDR1 and CDR2: SGHKS, YYEKEE (reference sequence). Trimming pared 2 bases from V and 7 bases from J, leaving 17 bases between. The CDR3 protein is CASSFTIQGHNTQYF. The CDR3 DNA sequence: TGTGCCAGCAGCTTCACGATCCAGGGTCATAATACGCAGTATTTT.

This clone was counted a few times. The J gene is TRBJ1-1, the V gene TRBV5-4; D gene ambiguous. Trimming removed 0 bases from V and 8 bases from J, with 8 bases in between. This CDR3 spans 12 amino acids. The germline CDR1 and CDR2 sequences are SGHNT and YYREEE (reference sequence). CDR3 in amino acids: CASSLVETEAFF. The DNA for the CDR3 is TGTGCCAGCAGCTTGGTAGAAACGGAAGCTTTCTTT.

The chain recombines TRBV19 with TRBJ2-3; 12 bases match TRBD2. From germline, CDR1 is LNHDA and CDR2 SQIVND (reference sequence). The ends lost 5 bases at V and 7 bases at J; junction bases unmatched: 10. CDR3 length: 16 amino acids. The CDR3 is CASSSSSGGVINTQYF. CDR3 coding DNA: TGTGCCAGTAGTTCATCTAGCGGGGGGGTTATAAATACGCAGTATTTT.

The genes are TRBV6-5 and TRBJ1-6, with 7 bases aligning to TRBD1. V trimming: 4 bases; J trimming: 14 bases; junction bases outside the gene matches: 8. Germline loops: CDR1 MNHEY, CDR2 SVGAGI. The CDR3 is 13 amino acids. In DNA, the CDR3 is TGTGCCAGCAGTTCATTAACAGGGGAGGCCCTCCACTTT. Translating it yields CASSSLTGEALHF.

V is TRBV11-2 and J is TRBJ2-7; D perhaps matches TRBD2 (6 bases). There are 16 residues in the CDR3. The V end lost 1 base, the J end lost 1 base, and 14 bases lay between the germline ends. Germline V gives CDR1 SGHAT, CDR2 FQNNGV. The CDR3, as DNA: TGTGCCAGCAGCTTAGCCGGGACGGAGGGATCCTACGAGCAGTACTTC. It is translated as CASSLAGTEGSYEQYF.